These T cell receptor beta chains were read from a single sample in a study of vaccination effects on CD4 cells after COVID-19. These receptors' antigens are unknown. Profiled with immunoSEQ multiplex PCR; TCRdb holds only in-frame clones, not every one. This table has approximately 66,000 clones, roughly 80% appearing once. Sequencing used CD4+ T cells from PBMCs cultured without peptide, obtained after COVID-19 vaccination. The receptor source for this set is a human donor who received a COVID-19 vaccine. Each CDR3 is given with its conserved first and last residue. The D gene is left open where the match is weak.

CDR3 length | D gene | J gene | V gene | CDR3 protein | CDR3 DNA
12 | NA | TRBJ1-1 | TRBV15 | CATSRPHTEAFF | TGTGCCACCAGCAGACCGCACACTGAAGCTTTCTTT
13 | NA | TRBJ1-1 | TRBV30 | CAWSEQVYTEAFF | TGTGCCTGGAGTGAACAGGTTTACACTGAAGCTTTCTTT
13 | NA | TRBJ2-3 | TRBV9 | CASSVSLADTQYF | TGTGCCAGCAGCGTATCCCTAGCAGATACGCAGTATTTT
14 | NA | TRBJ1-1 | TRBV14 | CASSQRAEGTEAFF | TGTGCCAGCAGCCAACGGGCGGAAGGCACTGAAGCTTTCTTT
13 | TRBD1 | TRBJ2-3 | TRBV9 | CASGTGNTDTQYF | TGTGCCAGTGGGACAGGGAACACAGATACGCAGTATTTT
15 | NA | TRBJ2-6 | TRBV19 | CASSNLRMGANVLTF | TGTGCCAGTAGTAACTTACGTATGGGGGCCAACGTCCTGACTTTC
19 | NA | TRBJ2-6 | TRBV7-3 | CASSLTNQGLLSGANVLTF | TGTGCCAGCAGCTTAACGAATCAGGGGTTACTGTCCGGGGCCAACGTCCTGACTTTC
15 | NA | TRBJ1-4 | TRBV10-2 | CASSGNPGDNEKLFF | TGCGCCAGCAGTGGCAACCCAGGGGATAATGAAAAACTGTTTTTT
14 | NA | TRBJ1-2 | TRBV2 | CASSGIVFSYGYTF | TGTGCCAGCAGTGGAATTGTGTTTAGTTATGGCTACACCTTC
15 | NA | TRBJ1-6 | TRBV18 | CASSPMSSYNSPLHF | TGTGCCAGCTCACCCATGAGCTCCTATAATTCACCCCTCCACTTT
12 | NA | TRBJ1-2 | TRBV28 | CASSRGDYGYTF | TGTGCCAGCAGTAGGGGGGACTATGGCTACACCTTC
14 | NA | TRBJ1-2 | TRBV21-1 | CASSNERARYGYTF | TGTGCCAGCAGCAATGAACGAGCGCGATATGGCTACACCTTC
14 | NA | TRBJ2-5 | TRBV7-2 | CASSLAGLAETQYF | TGTGCCAGCAGCCTGGCCGGCCTAGCGGAGACCCAGTACTTC
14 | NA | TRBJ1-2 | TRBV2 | CARRGQGSNYGYTF | TGTGCGCGGCGGGGGCAGGGGAGTAACTATGGCTACACCTTC